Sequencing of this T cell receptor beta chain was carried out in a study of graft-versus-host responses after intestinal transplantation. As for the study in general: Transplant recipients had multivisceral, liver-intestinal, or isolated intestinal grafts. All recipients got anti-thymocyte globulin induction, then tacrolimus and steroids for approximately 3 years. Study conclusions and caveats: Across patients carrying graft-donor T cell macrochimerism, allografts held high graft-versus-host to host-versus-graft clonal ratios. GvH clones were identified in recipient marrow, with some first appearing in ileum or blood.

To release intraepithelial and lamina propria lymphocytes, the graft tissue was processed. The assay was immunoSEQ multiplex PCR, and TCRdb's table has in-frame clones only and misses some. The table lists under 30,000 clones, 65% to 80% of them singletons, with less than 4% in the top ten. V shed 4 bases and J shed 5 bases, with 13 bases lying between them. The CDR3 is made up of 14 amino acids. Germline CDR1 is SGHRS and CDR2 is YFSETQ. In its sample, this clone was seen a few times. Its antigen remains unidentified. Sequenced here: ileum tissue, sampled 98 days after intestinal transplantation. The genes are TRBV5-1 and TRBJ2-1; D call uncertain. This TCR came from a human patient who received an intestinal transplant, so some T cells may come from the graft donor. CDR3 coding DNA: TGCGCCAGCAGCCCCATGGCAAGCGACAATGAGCAGTTCTTC. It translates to CASSPMASDNEQFF.